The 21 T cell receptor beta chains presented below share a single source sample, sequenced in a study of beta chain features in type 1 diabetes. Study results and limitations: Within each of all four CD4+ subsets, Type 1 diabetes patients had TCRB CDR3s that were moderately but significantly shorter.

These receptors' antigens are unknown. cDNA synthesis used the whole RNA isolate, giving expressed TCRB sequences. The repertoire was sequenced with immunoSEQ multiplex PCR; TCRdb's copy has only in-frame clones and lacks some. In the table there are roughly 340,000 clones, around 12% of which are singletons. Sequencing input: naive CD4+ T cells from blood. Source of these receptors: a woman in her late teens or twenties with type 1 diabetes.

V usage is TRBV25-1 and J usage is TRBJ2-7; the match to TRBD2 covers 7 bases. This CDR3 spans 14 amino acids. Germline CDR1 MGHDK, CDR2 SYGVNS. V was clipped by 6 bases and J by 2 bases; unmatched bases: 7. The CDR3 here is CASSRLADTYEQYF. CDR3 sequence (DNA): TGTGCCAGCAGCCGACTAGCCGACACCTACGAGCAGTACTTC.

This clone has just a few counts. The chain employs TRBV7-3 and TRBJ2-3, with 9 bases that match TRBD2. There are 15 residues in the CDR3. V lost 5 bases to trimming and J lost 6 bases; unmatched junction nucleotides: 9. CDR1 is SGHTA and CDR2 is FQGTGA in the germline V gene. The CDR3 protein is CASSPSSGISDTQYF. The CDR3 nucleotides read TGTGCCAGCAGCCCATCTAGCGGGATCAGTGATACGCAGTATTTT.

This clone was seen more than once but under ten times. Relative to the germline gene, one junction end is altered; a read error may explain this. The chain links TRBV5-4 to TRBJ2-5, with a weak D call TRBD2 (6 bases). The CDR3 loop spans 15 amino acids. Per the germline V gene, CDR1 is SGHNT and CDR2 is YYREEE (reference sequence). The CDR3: CASSQRGREQETQYF. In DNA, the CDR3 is TGCGCCAGCAGCCAACGGGGACGGGAGCAAGAGACCCAGTACTTC.

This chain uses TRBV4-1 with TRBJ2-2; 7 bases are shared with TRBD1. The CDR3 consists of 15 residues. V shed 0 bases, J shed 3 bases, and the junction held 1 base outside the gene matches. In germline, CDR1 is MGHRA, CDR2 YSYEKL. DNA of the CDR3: TGCGCCAGCAGCCAAGAGACAGGGTACACCGGGGAGCTGTTTTTT. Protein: CASSQETGYTGELFF.

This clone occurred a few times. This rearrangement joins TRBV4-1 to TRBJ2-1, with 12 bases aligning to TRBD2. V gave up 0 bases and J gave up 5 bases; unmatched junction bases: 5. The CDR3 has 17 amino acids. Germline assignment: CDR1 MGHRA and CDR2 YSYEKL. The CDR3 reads CASSQEGLAGGNNEQFF. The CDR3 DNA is TGCGCCAGCAGCCAAGAAGGGCTAGCGGGAGGGAACAATGAGCAGTTCTTC.

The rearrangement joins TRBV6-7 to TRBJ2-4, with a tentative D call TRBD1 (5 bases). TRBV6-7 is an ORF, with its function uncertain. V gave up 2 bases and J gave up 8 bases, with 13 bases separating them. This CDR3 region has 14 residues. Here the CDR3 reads CASSYPDMVDIQYF. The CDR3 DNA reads TGTGCCAGCAGTTACCCGGACATGGTGGACATTCAGTACTTC.

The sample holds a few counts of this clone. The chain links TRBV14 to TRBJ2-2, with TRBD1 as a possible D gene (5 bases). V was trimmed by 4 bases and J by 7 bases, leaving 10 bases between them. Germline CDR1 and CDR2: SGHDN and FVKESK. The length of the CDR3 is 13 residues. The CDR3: CASSLRGHGELFF. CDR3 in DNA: TGTGCCAGCAGCCTTAGGGGCCACGGGGAGCTGTTTTTT.

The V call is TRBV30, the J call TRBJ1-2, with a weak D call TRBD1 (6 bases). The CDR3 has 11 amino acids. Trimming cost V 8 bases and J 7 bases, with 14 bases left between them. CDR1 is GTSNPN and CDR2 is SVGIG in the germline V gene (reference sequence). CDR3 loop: CAAQGMGGYTF. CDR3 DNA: TGTGCCGCACAGGGAATGGGTGGCTACACCTTC.

CDR3 coding DNA: TGTGCCAGCAGCCCCGGGCACAGGGCACGGGGCTGGGATACGCAGTATTTT. This codes for CASSPGHRARGWDTQYF. V gene TRBV7-2 combines with J gene TRBJ2-3; tentative D call: TRBD1 (6 bases). The CDR3 consists of 17 residues. Trimming pared 5 bases from V and 6 bases from J, leaving 24 bases between. The V gene's germline CDR1 is SGHTA and CDR2 FQGNSA.

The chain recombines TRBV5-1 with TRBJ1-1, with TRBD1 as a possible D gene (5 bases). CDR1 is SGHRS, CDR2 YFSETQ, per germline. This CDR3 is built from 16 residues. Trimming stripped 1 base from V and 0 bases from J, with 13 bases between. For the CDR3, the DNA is TGCGCCAGCAGCTTGACCCGGGGGGGAATGAACACTGAAGCTTTCTTT. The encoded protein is CASSLTRGGMNTEAFF.

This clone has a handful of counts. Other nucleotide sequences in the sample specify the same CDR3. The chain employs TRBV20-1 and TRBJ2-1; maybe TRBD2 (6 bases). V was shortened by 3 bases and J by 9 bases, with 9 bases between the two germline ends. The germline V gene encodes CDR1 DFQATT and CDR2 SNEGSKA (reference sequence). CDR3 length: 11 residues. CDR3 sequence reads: CSARGLTEQFF. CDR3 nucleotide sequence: TGCAGTGCTAGGGGACTCACTGAGCAGTTCTTC.

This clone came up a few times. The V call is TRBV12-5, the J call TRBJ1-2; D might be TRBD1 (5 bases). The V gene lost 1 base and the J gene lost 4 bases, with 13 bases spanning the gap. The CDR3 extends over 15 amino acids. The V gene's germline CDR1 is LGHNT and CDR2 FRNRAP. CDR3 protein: CASGLGHRDSYGYTF. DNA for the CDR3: TGTGCTAGTGGTTTGGGGCACCGGGACTCCTATGGCTACACCTTC.

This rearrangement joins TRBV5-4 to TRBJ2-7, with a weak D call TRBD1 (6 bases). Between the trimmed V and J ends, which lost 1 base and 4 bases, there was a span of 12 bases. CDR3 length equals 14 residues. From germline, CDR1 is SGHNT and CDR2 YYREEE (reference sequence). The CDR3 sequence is CASSLSRGGYEQYF. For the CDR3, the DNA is TGTGCCAGCAGCTTGTCCAGGGGCGGGTACGAGCAGTACTTC.

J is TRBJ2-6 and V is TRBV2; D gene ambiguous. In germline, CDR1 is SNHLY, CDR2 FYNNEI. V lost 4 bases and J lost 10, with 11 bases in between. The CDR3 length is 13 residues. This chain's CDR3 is CASSAQSGNVLTF. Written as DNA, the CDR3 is TGTGCCAGCAGTGCTCAGTCCGGGAACGTCCTGACTTTC.

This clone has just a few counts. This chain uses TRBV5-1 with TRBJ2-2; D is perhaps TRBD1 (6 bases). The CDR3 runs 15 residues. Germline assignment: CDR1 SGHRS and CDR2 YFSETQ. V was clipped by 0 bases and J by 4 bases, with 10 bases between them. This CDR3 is CASSLAGQFTGELFF. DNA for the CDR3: TGCGCCAGCAGCTTGGCGGGACAATTCACCGGGGAGCTGTTTTTT.

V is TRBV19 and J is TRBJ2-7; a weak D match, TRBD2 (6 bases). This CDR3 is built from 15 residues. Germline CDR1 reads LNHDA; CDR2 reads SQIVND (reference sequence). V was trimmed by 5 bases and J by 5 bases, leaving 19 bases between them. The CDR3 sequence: CASSGGRGIRHEQYF. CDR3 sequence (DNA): TGTGCCAGTAGTGGCGGTCGGGGGATTAGGCACGAGCAGTACTTC.

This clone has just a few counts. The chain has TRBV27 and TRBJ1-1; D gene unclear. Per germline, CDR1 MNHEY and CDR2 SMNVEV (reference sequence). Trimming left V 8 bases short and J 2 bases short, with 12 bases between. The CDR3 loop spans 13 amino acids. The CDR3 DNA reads TGTGCCAGCCCGCCGAGACAAAACACTGAAGCTTTCTTT. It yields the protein CASPPRQNTEAFF.

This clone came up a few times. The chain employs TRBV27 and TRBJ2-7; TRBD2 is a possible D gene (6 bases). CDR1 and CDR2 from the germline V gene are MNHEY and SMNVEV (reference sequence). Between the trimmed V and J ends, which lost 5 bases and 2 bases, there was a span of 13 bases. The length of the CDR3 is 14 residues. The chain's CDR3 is CASSPDWTTYEQYF. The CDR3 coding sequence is TGTGCCAGCAGTCCCGACTGGACTACCTACGAGCAGTACTTC.

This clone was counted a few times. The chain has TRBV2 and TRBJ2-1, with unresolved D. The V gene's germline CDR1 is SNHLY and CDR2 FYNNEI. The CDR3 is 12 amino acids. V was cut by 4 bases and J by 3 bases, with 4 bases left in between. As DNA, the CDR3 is TGTGCCAGCAGTGGCGGCTACAATGAGCAGTTCTTC. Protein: CASSGGYNEQFF.

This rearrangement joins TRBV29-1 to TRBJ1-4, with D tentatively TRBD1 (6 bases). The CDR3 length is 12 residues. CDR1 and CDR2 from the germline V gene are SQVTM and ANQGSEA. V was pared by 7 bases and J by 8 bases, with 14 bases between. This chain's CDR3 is CSARGAHEKLFF. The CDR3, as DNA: TGCAGCGCTCGGGGGGCGCACGAAAAACTGTTTTTT.

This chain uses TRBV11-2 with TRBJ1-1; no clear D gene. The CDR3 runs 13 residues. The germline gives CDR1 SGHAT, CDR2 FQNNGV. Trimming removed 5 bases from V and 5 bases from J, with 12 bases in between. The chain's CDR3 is CASSPGSGTEAFF. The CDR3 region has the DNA TGTGCCAGCAGCCCTGGGTCGGGGACTGAAGCTTTCTTT.